Each of the 24 T cell receptor beta chains below was sequenced from the same sample in a study of blood T cell repertoires in COVID-19. Assay: immunoSEQ multiplex PCR; the TCRdb copy retains only in-frame clones and omits some. Of more than 110,000 clones listed, 76% are singletons. The material sequenced was peripheral blood. These receptors all stem from a woman older than 75 with active or convalescent COVID-19.

V is TRBV7-2 and J is TRBJ1-5; D uncertain. Germline V gene data show CDR1 as SGHTA and CDR2 as FQGNSA. The length of the CDR3 is 15 residues. V shed 5 bases and J shed 8 bases, with 19 bases lying between them. This chain's CDR3 is CASSRTGREREPQHF. The CDR3 DNA sequence: TGTGCCAGCAGCCGGACGGGGAGAGAGAGGGAGCCCCAGCATTTT.

This clone was counted a single time. V gene TRBV7-8 combines with J gene TRBJ2-4; D uncertain. This CDR3 is 13 amino acids long. Between the trimmed V and J ends, which lost 1 base and 11 bases, there was a span of 12 bases. Germline V gene lookup returns CDR1 SGHVS and CDR2 FQNEAQ. The CDR3 spells CASSLGQRKFQYF. CDR3 coding DNA: TGTGCCAGCAGCTTAGGGCAGCGCAAGTTTCAGTACTTC.

This clone was observed once. The genes are TRBV5-1 and TRBJ2-7; maybe TRBD2 (7 bases). The germline V gene encodes CDR1 SGHRS and CDR2 YFSETQ. This CDR3 has 15 amino acids. Trimming removed 4 bases from V and 0 bases from J, with 14 bases in between. CDR3 sequence (DNA): TGCGCCAGCAGCCGGGGAGGGGGGATCTCCTACGAGCAGTACTTC. Translation gives CASSRGGGISYEQYF.

The chain recombines TRBV5-1 with TRBJ1-4; weak D call: TRBD1 (6 bases). This CDR3 comprises 15 residues. Germline lookup yields CDR1 SGHRS and CDR2 YFSETQ. V shed 1 base and J shed 3 bases, with 10 bases lying between them. CDR3 DNA: TGCGCCAGCAGCTTGTTCAGGGGCCCTAATGAAAAACTGTTTTTT. It specifies CASSLFRGPNEKLFF.

This chain uses TRBV5-4 with TRBJ1-2; the D is unclear. The V gene lost 5 bases and the J gene lost 2 bases, with 22 bases spanning the gap. The CDR3 is made up of 17 amino acids. Germline V gives CDR1 SGHNT, CDR2 YYREEE (reference sequence). The CDR3 nucleotides are TGTGCCAGCAGTCGCGGCAGCGCTTCCGGGGTGAACTATGGCTACACCTTC. Protein product: CASSRGSASGVNYGYTF.

The chain couples TRBV6-6 to TRBJ1-2; 8 nucleotides line up with TRBD1. J lost 7 bases, V lost 2 bases, and 12 bases had no gene match. Looked up from germline, CDR1 is MNHNY and CDR2 is SVGAGI (reference sequence). The CDR3 extends over 16 amino acids. This CDR3 reads CASSYGQGAHFGGYTF. The CDR3 coding sequence is TGTGCCAGCAGTTACGGCCAGGGGGCGCATTTCGGTGGCTACACCTTC.

V gene TRBV23-1 combines with J gene TRBJ2-5; 8 positions match TRBD1. TRBV23-1 is labeled an ORF, and its function is uncertain. This CDR3 region has 19 residues. The J segment lost 2 bases and the V segment lost 2 bases, leaving 16 bases of the junction unmatched. The CDR3 region has the DNA TGCGCCAGCAGTCAAAGGGACCGGGACAGGTCGACGTTTCAAGAGACCCAGTACTTC. Amino acid sequence: CASSQRDRDRSTFQETQYF.

The chain recombines TRBV10-3 with TRBJ2-1, with TRBD2 matching over 11 bases. In germline, CDR1 is ENHRY, CDR2 SYGVKD. CDR3 size: 16 residues. V lost 4 bases to trimming and J lost 7 bases; unmatched junction nucleotides: 9. CDR3 in amino acids: CAISGGSGGARNEQFF. CDR3 nucleotide sequence: TGTGCCATCAGTGGCGGTAGCGGGGGGGCCAGGAATGAGCAGTTCTTC.

This clone was detected a few times. The chain links TRBV11-2 to TRBJ1-2, with a possible D match to TRBD1 (6 bases). Trimming took off 2 bases at V and 7 bases at J, with 11 bases between the two ends. The CDR3 consists of 13 residues. Germline CDR1 and CDR2: SGHAT and FQNNGV. The CDR3, as DNA: TGTGCCAGCAGCTTATCGCCAGGGGTTGGCTACACCTTC. It codes for CASSLSPGVGYTF.

This sequence joins TRBV3-1 (or the pseudogene TRBV3-2) and TRBJ1-3; possibly TRBD1 for D (5 bases). Per germline, CDR1 LGHDT and CDR2 YNNKEL (reference sequence). The V and J ends lost 2 bases and 6 bases respectively, with 17 bases between them. The CDR3 length is 16 residues. DNA for the CDR3: TGTGCCAGCAGCCAATTCCGTACAGGAGTTTCAAACACCATATATTTT. Amino acids: CASSQFRTGVSNTIYF.

This chain connects TRBV5-1 to TRBJ2-7, with TRBD1 as a possible D gene (5 bases). CDR3 length: 13 residues. V was shortened by 2 bases and J by 2 bases, with 8 bases between the two germline ends. Per the germline V gene, CDR1 is SGHRS and CDR2 is YFSETQ. The CDR3: CASSFSGTYEQYF. The CDR3 DNA reads as TGCGCCAGCAGCTTTTCAGGGACCTACGAGCAGTACTTC.

This clone was counted only a few times. The chain combines TRBV11-2 with TRBJ2-3; D perhaps matches TRBD1 (6 bases). Per the germline V gene, CDR1 is SGHAT and CDR2 is FQNNGV. This CDR3 comprises 15 residues. The V end lost 1 base, the J end lost 6 bases, and 14 bases lay between the germline ends. CDR3 in amino acids: CASSLVPGVRDTQYF. DNA of the CDR3: TGTGCCAGCAGCTTAGTCCCAGGGGTTAGGGATACGCAGTATTTT.

The chain has TRBV19 and TRBJ1-5, with 7 bases matching TRBD1. The V gene's germline CDR1 is LNHDA and CDR2 SQIVND (reference sequence). The CDR3 has 16 residues. The V segment lost 10 bases and the J segment 0 bases; nucleotides outside the gene matches: 12. The CDR3 sequence is CATKPEGARSNQPQHF. As DNA, the CDR3 is TGTGCCACCAAACCGGAGGGGGCGCGTAGCAATCAGCCCCAGCATTTT. The whole variable domain, filled in from reference TRBV19 and TRBJ1-5, reads DGGITQSPKYLFRKEGQNVTLSCEQNLNHDAMYWYRQDPGQGLRLIYYSQIVNDFQKGDIAEGYSVSREKKESFPLTVTSAQKNPTAFYLCATKPEGARSNQPQHFGDGTRLSIL.

V and J are TRBV2 and TRBJ1-6; possible D gene TRBD1, 6 bases. The CDR3 covers 14 residues. Trimming pared 6 bases from V and 8 bases from J, leaving 14 bases between. Germline assignment: CDR1 SNHLY and CDR2 FYNNEI. In DNA, the CDR3 is TGTGCCAGCAGAGACAGGAGGATCCATTCACCCCTCCACTTT. The encoded protein is CASRDRRIHSPLHF.

The chain carries TRBV3-1 (or the pseudogene TRBV3-2) and TRBJ1-2; D perhaps matches TRBD1 (5 bases). The CDR3 loop spans 14 amino acids. The V end lost 4 bases, the J end lost 5 bases, and 14 bases lay between the germline ends. Looked up from germline, CDR1 is LGHDT and CDR2 is YNNKEL (reference sequence). Here the CDR3 reads CASSPGTGTYGYTF. The CDR3 nucleotides are TGTGCCAGCAGCCCCGGGACTGGAACATATGGCTACACCTTC.

The rearrangement links TRBV27 to TRBJ1-1; D uncertain. The germline CDR1 and CDR2 sequences are MNHEY and SMNVEV (reference sequence). The CDR3 is made up of 14 amino acids. The V end was cut by 3 bases, the J end by 1 base, with 9 bases between. CDR3: CASSFEFTNTEAFF. CDR3 bases: TGTGCCAGCAGTTTTGAGTTTACGAACACTGAAGCTTTCTTT.

The chain links TRBV28 to TRBJ1-5, with D maybe TRBD1 (6 bases). From germline, CDR1 is MDHEN and CDR2 SYDVKM. CDR3 length: 14 amino acids. V gave up 5 bases and J gave up 3 bases, with 11 bases separating them. The DNA of the CDR3 is TGTGCCAGCAGTCTGGACAGACCCAATCAGCCCCAGCATTTT. Protein product: CASSLDRPNQPQHF.

The chain couples TRBV11-3 to TRBJ2-5; 9 bases are a match to TRBD2. Germline assignment: CDR1 SGHNT and CDR2 YENEEA. V shed 1 base, J shed 1 base, and the junction held 10 bases outside the gene matches. CDR3 size: 18 residues. CDR3 residues: CASSLVTPTSGSQETQYF. CDR3 coding DNA: TGTGCCAGCAGCTTAGTAACCCCGACTAGCGGTAGCCAAGAGACCCAGTACTTC.

This clone came up a few times. The V gene is TRBV2, the J gene TRBJ2-5; 9 bases are a match to TRBD1. The CDR3 runs to 14 residues. V lost 7 bases, J lost 1 base, and 4 bases stayed unmatched. CDR1 and CDR2 from the germline V gene are SNHLY and FYNNEI. This CDR3 reads CASTWTGVQETQYF. In DNA form, the CDR3 reads TGTGCCAGCACTTGGACAGGGGTCCAAGAGACCCAGTACTTC.

This clone was counted a few times. The genes are TRBV4-1 and TRBJ1-3; D may be TRBD1 (5 bases). The CDR3 contains 14 residues. The germline CDR1 and CDR2 sequences are MGHRA and YSYEKL. V was pared by 4 bases and J by 1 base, with 8 bases between. The CDR3 loop reads CASSRAGSGNTIYF. The CDR3 DNA reads as TGCGCCAGCAGCCGAGCAGGGTCTGGAAACACCATATATTTT.

The chain links TRBV7-2 to TRBJ2-1, with TRBD1 matching 10 bases. This CDR3 is 16 amino acids long. Trimming at V came to 5 bases and at J to 4 bases, leaving 8 bases not matched to a gene. The V gene's germline CDR1 is SGHTA and CDR2 FQGNSA. The CDR3 DNA reads as TGTGCCAGCAGCCCGGGACAGGGGTTTCGTTACAATGAGCAGTTCTTC. Its protein product is CASSPGQGFRYNEQFF.

V usage is TRBV18 and J usage is TRBJ2-7; TRBD1 matches at 7 bases. With 6 bases clipped from V and 5 bases from J, the junction kept 7 bases outside the gene matches. From germline, CDR1 is KGHSH and CDR2 LQKENI. The CDR3 has 13 amino acids. The DNA for the CDR3 is TGTGCCAGCTCGGGGGACAGTTTGCACGAGCAGTACTTC. Amino acids: CASSGDSLHEQYF.

J is TRBJ1-2 and V is TRBV7-9, with 9 bases aligning to TRBD1. V was clipped by 9 bases and J by 8 bases; unmatched bases: 7. CDR3 length equals 12 residues. CDR1 is SEHNR, CDR2 FQNEAQ, per germline (reference sequence). The CDR3 nucleotides are TGTGCCAGTGGCGGGACAGGGTGGGGCTACACCTTC. This sequence encodes CASGGTGWGYTF.

This rearrangement joins TRBV13 to TRBJ2-7, with 8 positions matching TRBD2. CDR3 size: 13 residues. CDR1 and CDR2 from the germline V gene are PRHDT and FYEKMQ (reference sequence). Losses at the gene ends were 3 bases for V and 5 bases for J; bases not matched to a gene: 3. The CDR3 here is CASSFGTRDEQYF. For the CDR3, the DNA is TGTGCCAGCAGCTTCGGGACTAGGGACGAGCAGTACTTC.